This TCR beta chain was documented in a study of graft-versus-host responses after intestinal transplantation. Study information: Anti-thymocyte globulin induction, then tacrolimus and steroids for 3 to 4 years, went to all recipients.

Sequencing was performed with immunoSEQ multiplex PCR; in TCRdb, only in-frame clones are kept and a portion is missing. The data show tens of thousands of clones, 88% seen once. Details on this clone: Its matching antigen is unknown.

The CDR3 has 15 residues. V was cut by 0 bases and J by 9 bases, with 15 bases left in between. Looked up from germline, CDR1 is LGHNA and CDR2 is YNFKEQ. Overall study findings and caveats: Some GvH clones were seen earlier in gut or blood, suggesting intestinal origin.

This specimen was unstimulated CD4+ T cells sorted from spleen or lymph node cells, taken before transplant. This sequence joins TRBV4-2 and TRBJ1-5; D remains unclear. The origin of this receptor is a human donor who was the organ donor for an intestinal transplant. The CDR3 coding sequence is TGTGCCAGCAGCCAAGAAGTGGCCGCGGCCCGGCCCCAGCATTTT. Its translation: CASSQEVAAARPQHF.